This TCR beta chain was documented in a study of spatial heterogeneity in lung cancer. Turning to the study itself: The donors comprised about 65 untreated early-stage non-small cell lung cancer patients. Sequencing of follow-up PBMC samples took place when they were available, at a median of approximately 2 years after resection. Detected beta-chain sequences consistently exceeded alpha-chain sequences. Whole-study findings and limits: Blood contained ubiquitous expanded tumor TCRs more at resection than at follow-up.

The sample holds many counts of this clonotype. Its cognate antigen is unknown. TCRdb reanalysed the 5' RACE reads using MiXCR and keeps one entry per CDR3 protein. The data contain fewer than 60,000 distinct CDR3 sequences, 7.4% of them seen just once; the ten biggest clones take up around 35%. There are 16 residues in the CDR3. Germline trimming cut 3 bases from V and 2 bases from J; bases unmatched to any gene: 4. Germline V gene lookup returns CDR1 LNHNV and CDR2 YYDKDF (reference sequence). Time point described: blood at routine non-recurrence follow-up after resection. Material for sequencing was whole RNA from tumor, nontumor lung or frozen PBMC, left unsorted.

Sequences were derived from PBMCs, sampled at follow-up. The sequence derives from a female donor with early-stage non-small cell lung cancer. The chain is built from TRBV15 and TRBJ2-3, with 11 bases lining up with TRBD2. The DNA of the CDR3 is TGTGCCACCAGCAGCCGACTAGCGGGGAACACAGATACGCAGTATTTT. Its translation: CATSSRLAGNTDTQYF. Using reference TRBV15 and TRBJ2-3 for the parts outside the CDR3, the full variable domain is DAMVIQNPRYQVTQFGKPVTLSCSQTLNHNVMYWYQQKSSQAPKLLFHYYDKDFNNEADTPDNFQSRRPNTSFCFLDIRSPGLGDTAMYLCATSSRLAGNTDTQYFGPGTRLTVL.